Included here is one T cell receptor (beta chain) sequence, with context. In germline, CDR1 is MDHEN, CDR2 SYDVKM. The V end lost 7 bases, the J end lost 2 bases, and 26 bases lay between the germline ends. The CDR3 is 19 residues long. Original processing notes: From reference gene primer amplification, estimates of nucleated cell counts were derived. Assay used: immunoSEQ multiplex PCR; TCRdb lists only in-frame clones, some missing. V and J calls and clone size are those listed in that table; D and trimming were worked out from the DNA. The data hold about 260,000 clones, with about 80% observed a single time. The source of the sample is a study of blood T cell repertoires in COVID-19. Turning to the study itself: Samples of COVID-19 (acute and convalescent) were obtained from the United States, Italy and Spain. PBMCs, B-cell-depleted T cells, or T cells were the source of the cDNA or gDNA that made up the material.

This TCR was sampled from a human donor in a cohort sampled during active COVID-19. The chain combines TRBV28 with TRBJ1-4, with TRBD1 as a possible D gene (6 bases). The sequencing input was peripheral blood. The CDR3 DNA is TGTGCCAGCACCTCAGTAGGGACAAGTCTCCTTCGGACTAATGAAAAACTGTTTTTT. Its protein is CASTSVGTSLLRTNEKLFF.